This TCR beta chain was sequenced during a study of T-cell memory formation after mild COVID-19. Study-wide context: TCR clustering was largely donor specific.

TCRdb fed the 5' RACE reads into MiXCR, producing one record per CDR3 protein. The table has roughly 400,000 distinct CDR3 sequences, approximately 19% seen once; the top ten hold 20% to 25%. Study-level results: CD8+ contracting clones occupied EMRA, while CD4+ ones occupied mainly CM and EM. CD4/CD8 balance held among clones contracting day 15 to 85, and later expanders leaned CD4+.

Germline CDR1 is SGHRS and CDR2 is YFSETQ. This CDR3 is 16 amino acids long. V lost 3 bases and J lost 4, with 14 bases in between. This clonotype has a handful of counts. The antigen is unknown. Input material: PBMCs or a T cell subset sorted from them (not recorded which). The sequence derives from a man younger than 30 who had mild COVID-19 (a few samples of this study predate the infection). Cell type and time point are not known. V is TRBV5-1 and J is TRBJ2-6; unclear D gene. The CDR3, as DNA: TGCGCCAGCAGCTCTTCCTTCCCGCCCGGGGCCAACGTCCTGACTTTC. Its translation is CASSSSFPPGANVLTF.